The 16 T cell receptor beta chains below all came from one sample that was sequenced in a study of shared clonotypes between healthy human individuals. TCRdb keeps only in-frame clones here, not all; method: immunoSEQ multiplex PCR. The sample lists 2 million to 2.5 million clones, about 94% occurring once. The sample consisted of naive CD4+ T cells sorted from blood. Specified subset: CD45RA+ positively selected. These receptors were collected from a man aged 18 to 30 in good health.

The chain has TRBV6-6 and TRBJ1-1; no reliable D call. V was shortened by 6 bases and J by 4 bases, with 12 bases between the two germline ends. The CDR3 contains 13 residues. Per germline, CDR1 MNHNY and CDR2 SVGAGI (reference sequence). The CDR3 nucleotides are TGTGCCAGCAGACGAGGGCCTGTCACTGAAGCTTTCTTT. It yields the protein CASRRGPVTEAFF.

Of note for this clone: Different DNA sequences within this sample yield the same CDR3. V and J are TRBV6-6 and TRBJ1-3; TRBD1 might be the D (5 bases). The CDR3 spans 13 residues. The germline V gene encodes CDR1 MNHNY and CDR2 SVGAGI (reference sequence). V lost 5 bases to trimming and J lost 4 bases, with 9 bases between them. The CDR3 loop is CASSPGQGNTIYF. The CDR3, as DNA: TGTGCCAGCAGTCCAGGACAAGGAAACACCATATATTTT.

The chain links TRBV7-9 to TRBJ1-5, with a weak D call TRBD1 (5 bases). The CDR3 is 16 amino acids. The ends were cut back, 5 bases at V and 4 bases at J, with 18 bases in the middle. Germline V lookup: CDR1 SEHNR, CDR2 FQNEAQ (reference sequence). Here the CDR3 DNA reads TGTGCCAGCAGCGCCGGGACTCCCTCCCTTAATCAGCCCCAGCATTTT. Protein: CASSAGTPSLNQPQHF.

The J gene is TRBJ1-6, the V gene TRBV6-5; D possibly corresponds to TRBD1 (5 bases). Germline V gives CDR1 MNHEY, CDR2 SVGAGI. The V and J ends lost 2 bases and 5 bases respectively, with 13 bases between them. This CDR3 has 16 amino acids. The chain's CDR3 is CASSYGGDGDNSPLHF. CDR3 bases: TGTGCCAGCAGTTACGGGGGGGACGGTGATAATTCACCCCTCCACTTT.

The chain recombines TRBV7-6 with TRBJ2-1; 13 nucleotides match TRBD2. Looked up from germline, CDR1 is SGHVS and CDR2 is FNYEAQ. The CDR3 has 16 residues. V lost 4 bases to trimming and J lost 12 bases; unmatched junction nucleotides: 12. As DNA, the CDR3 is TGTGCCAGCAGCTCCGAACTAGCGGGAGGGCCCTCCCGGCAGTTCTTC. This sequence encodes CASSSELAGGPSRQFF.

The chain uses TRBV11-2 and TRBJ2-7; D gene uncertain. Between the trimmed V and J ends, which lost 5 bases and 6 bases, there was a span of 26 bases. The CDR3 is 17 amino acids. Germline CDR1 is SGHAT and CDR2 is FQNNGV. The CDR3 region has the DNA TGTGCCAGCAGCCAAGCCGTAAGTGGACCCTTTACGGGCGAGCAGTACTTC. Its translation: CASSQAVSGPFTGEQYF.

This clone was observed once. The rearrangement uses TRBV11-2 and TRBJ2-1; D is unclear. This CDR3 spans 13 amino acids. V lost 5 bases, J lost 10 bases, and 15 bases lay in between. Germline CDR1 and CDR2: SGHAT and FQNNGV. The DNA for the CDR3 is TGTGCCAGCAGCCGCCCTAGGGAACGCGAGCAGTTCTTC. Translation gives CASSRPREREQFF.

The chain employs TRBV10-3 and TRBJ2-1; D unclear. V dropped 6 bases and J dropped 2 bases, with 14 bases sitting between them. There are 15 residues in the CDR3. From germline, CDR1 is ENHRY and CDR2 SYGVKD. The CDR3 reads CAIRPGVHPYNEQFF. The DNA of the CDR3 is TGTGCCATCAGACCTGGGGTTCACCCCTACAATGAGCAGTTCTTC.

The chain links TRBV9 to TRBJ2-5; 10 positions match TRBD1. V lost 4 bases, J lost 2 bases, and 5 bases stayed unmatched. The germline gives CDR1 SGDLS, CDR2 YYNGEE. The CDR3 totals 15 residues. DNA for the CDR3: TGTGCCAGCAGCTCTCGGGACAGGGGACAAGAGACCCAGTACTTC. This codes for CASSSRDRGQETQYF. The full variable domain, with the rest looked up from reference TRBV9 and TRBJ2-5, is DSGVTQTPKHLITATGQRVTLRCSPRSGDLSVYWYQQSLDQGLQFLIQYYNGEERAKGNILERFSAQQFPDLHSELNLSSLELGDSALYFCASSSRDRGQETQYFGPGTRLLVL.

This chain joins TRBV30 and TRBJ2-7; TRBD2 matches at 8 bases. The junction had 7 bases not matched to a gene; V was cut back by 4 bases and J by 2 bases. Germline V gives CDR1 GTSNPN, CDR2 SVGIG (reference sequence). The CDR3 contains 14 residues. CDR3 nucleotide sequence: TGTGCCTGGATGTTAACGGGAGGGCCCTACGAGCAGTACTTC. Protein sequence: CAWMLTGGPYEQYF.

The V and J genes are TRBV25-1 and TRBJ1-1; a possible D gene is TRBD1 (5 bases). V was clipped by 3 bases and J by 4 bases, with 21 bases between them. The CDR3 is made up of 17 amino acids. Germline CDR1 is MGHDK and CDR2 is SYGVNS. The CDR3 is CASSDKGRSVFGTEAFF. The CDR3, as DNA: TGTGCCAGCAGTGATAAGGGACGATCAGTTTTTGGCACTGAAGCTTTCTTT.

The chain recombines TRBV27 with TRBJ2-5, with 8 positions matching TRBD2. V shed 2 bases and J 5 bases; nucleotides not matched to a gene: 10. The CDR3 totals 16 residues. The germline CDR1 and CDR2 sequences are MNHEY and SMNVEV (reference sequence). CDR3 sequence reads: CASSLGSGGAWETQYF. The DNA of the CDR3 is TGTGCCAGCAGTTTAGGATCCGGGGGGGCATGGGAGACCCAGTACTTC.

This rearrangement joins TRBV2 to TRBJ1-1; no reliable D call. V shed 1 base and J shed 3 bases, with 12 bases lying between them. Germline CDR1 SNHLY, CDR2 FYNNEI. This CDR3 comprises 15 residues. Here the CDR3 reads CASSEEPGRDTEAFF. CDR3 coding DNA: TGTGCCAGCAGTGAAGAACCGGGGAGAGACACTGAAGCTTTCTTT. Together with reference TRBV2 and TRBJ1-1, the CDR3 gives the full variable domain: EPEVTQTPSHQVTQMGQEVILRCVPISNHLYFYWYRQILGQKVEFLVSFYNNEISEKSEIFDDQFSVERPDGSNFTLKIRSTKLEDSAMYFCASSEEPGRDTEAFFGQGTRLTVV.

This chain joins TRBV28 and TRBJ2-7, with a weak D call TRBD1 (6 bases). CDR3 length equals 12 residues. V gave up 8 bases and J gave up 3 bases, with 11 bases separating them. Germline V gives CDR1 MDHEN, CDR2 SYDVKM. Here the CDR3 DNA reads TGTGCCAGCGGAGGACAGCTCTACGAGCAGTACTTC. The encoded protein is CASGGQLYEQYF.

CDR3 coding DNA: TGTGCCAGCAGCTATGAGGGGGGAGCTTTCTTT. Its protein is CASSYEGGAFF. The genes are TRBV5-6 and TRBJ1-1; perhaps TRBD1 as D (6 bases). V was pared by 3 bases and J by 10 bases, with 10 bases between. The V gene's germline CDR1 is SGHDT and CDR2 YYEEEE. CDR3 length: 11 amino acids.

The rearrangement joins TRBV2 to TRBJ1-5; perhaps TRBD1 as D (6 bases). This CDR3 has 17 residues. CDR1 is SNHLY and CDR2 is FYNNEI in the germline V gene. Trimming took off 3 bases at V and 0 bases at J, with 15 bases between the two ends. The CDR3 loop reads CASSEESGDLSNQPQHF. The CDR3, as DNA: TGTGCCAGCAGTGAGGAGTCAGGGGACCTTAGCAATCAGCCCCAGCATTTT.